This is a list of T cell receptor beta chains from one sample in a study of blood T cell repertoires in COVID-19. Assay used: immunoSEQ multiplex PCR; TCRdb lists only in-frame clones, some missing. The sample lists 18,000 or so clones, roughly 80% occurring once. Sequencing was carried out using peripheral blood. These receptors were taken from a man older than 75 with acute or convalescent COVID-19. CDR3s include the opening cysteine and the closing phenylalanine or tryptophan. A D gene is named only where the DNA matches it firmly. Some rows have no size entry. The others give once, few or many, or a class for an expanded clone.

TRBV6-2/TRBV6-3	-	once	TRBJ1-1	CASSSSSGIFTEAFF	TGTGCCAGCAGTTCTTCATCGGGAATATTCACTGAAGCTTTCTTT
TRBV2	-	-	TRBJ1-1	CASSGNVRMNTEAFF	TGTGCCAGCAGTGGGAACGTCAGGATGAACACTGAAGCTTTCTTT
TRBV13	TRBD2	-	TRBJ2-5	CASSFSGTSWQTQYF	TGTGCCAGCAGCTTTTCGGGGACTAGCTGGCAGACCCAGTACTTC
TRBV5-1	TRBD2	-	TRBJ2-2	CASSLDSGATNTGELFF	TGCGCCAGCAGCTTGGATAGCGGGGCTACGAACACCGGGGAGCTGTTTTTT
TRBV6-6	-	-	TRBJ2-1	CASSYWGDEQFF	TGTGCCAGCAGTTACTGGGGAGATGAGCAGTTCTTC
TRBV30	TRBD1	-	TRBJ2-1	CAWSPGGSYNEQFF	TGTGCCTGGAGTCCAGGGGGTAGCTACAATGAGCAGTTCTTC
TRBV2	-	-	TRBJ1-2	CASREDQWNYGYTF	TGTGCCAGCAGGGAAGACCAGTGGAACTATGGCTACACCTTC
TRBV4-1	TRBD1	-	TRBJ2-1	CASSPGQGPSDEQFF	TGCGCCAGCAGCCCGGGACAGGGTCCCTCGGATGAGCAGTTCTTC
TRBV7-2	-	-	TRBJ1-1	CASSLGRTDTEAFF	TGTGCCAGCAGCTTAGGTCGAACGGACACTGAAGCTTTCTTT
TRBV20-1	-	few	TRBJ2-4	CSASGGDLVAKNIQYF	TGCAGTGCTAGTGGCGGGGACCTAGTAGCCAAAAACATTCAGTACTTC
TRBV30	TRBD1	once	TRBJ2-5	CACGDRVGVETQYF	TGTGCCTGCGGAGACAGGGTCGGGGTGGAGACCCAGTACTTC
TRBV25-1	TRBD2	once	TRBJ2-1	CASSALSGTSGSYNEQFF	TGTGCCAGCAGTGCCCTCTCCGGGACTAGCGGTTCCTACAATGAGCAGTTCTTC
TRBV4-3	TRBD2	-	TRBJ2-3	CASSRAEASGGTITDTQYF	TGCGCCAGCAGCCGAGCGGAGGCTAGCGGGGGGACAATCACAGATACGCAGTATTTT
TRBV5-1	TRBD2	few	TRBJ2-5	CASSIGLAQDQETQYF	TGCGCCAGCAGCATAGGACTAGCCCAAGACCAAGAGACCCAGTACTTC
TRBV4-3	-	-	TRBJ1-2	CASSQVRDTYGYTF	TGCGCCAGCAGCCAAGTGAGGGACACCTATGGCTACACCTTC
TRBV5-1	TRBD1	-	TRBJ2-1	CASSLPGQGRYNEQFF	TGCGCCAGCAGCCTGCCCGGACAGGGACGTTACAATGAGCAGTTCTTC
TRBV9	-	-	TRBJ2-5	CASGVGGGLETQYF	TGTGCCAGTGGTGTTGGGGGCGGGTTGGAGACCCAGTACTTC
TRBV2	-	-	TRBJ1-5	CASSEQLNGNQPQHF	TGTGCCAGCAGTGAACAACTAAATGGCAATCAGCCCCAGCATTTT
TRBV10-3	TRBD1	-	TRBJ1-5	CAISPDRDGNQPQHF	TGTGCCATCAGCCCGGACAGGGACGGCAATCAGCCCCAGCATTTT
TRBV12-3/TRBV12-4	-	few	TRBJ1-1	CAFSLGENTEAFF	TGTGCCTTCAGCTTGGGAGAGAACACTGAAGCTTTCTTT
TRBV19	-	few	TRBJ1-2	CATRDTLLYGYTF	TGTGCCACGAGGGACACCCTCCTCTATGGCTACACCTTC
TRBV2	TRBD1	-	TRBJ1-2	CASSGPGGSYGYTF	TGTGCCAGCAGTGGGCCAGGGGGATCCTATGGCTACACCTTC
TRBV11-2	-	-	TRBJ2-1	CASSLDSLNEQFF	TGTGCCAGCAGCTTAGATTCACTCAATGAGCAGTTCTTC
TRBV7-9	TRBD1	-	TRBJ1-4	CASSPLDRAEKLFF	TGTGCCAGCAGCCCCCTCGACAGGGCGGAAAAACTGTTTTTT
TRBV7-8	TRBD2	-	TRBJ2-3	CASSLAVLGTSGDTQYF	TGTGCCAGCAGCTTAGCTGTTTTGGGGACTAGCGGGGATACGCAGTATTTT
TRBV6-2/TRBV6-3	-	-	TRBJ1-5	CASSYSPFNQPQHF	TGTGCCAGCAGTTACTCCCCTTTCAATCAGCCCCAGCATTTT
TRBV6-5	-	-	TRBJ1-2	CASRTQGLYYGYTF	TGTGCCAGCAGGACTCAGGGTCTGTACTATGGCTACACCTTC
TRBV6-5	TRBD2	-	TRBJ2-7	CASSHGLAGAAQYF	TGTGCCAGCAGTCACGGGCTAGCGGGGGCCGCTCAGTACTTC
TRBV6-5	TRBD2	once	TRBJ2-7	CASAERGLPYEQYF	TGTGCCAGCGCGGAGCGGGGGCTTCCCTACGAGCAGTACTTC
TRBV6-5	-	few	TRBJ2-5	CASSYAGVDRETQYF	TGTGCCAGCAGTTACGCCGGAGTCGATAGAGAGACCCAGTACTTC
TRBV14	TRBD2	-	TRBJ2-1	CASSPHLSGARNEQFF	TGTGCCAGCAGCCCGCACTTGAGCGGGGCGCGCAATGAGCAGTTCTTC
TRBV5-4	-	-	TRBJ1-6	CASSLADRRNSPLHF	TGTGCCAGCAGCTTGGCGGACAGAAGAAATTCACCCCTCCACTTT
TRBV6-5	TRBD2	-	TRBJ2-1	CASSFRTSGGNEQFF	TGTGCCAGCAGTTTCCGGACTAGCGGGGGTAATGAGCAGTTCTTC
TRBV19	-	-	TRBJ1-3	CASSFYAVISGNTIYF	TGTGCCAGTAGTTTTTATGCGGTTATCTCTGGAAACACCATATATTTT
TRBV3-1/TRBV3-2	-	once	TRBJ2-3	CASSDKPADTQYF	TGTGCCAGCAGCGATAAGCCGGCAGATACGCAGTATTTT
TRBV7-2	TRBD1	-	TRBJ2-6	CASSPFRDRGPGANVLTF	TGTGCCAGCAGCCCATTCCGGGACAGGGGGCCTGGGGCCAACGTCCTGACTTTC
TRBV6-5	-	-	TRBJ2-3	CASRARGTDTQYF	TGTGCCAGCCGGGCGAGGGGCACAGATACGCAGTATTTT
TRBV2	-	-	TRBJ1-3	CASSPQGGTGNTIYF	TGTGCCAGCAGCCCACAGGGAGGGACTGGAAACACCATATATTTT
TRBV6-5	TRBD2	-	TRBJ2-7	CASSYSSSGGPYEQYF	TGTGCCAGCAGTTACTCGAGTAGCGGGGGGCCCTACGAGCAGTACTTC